Listed here are 15 T cell receptor beta chains from one sample, sequenced in a study of cytomegalovirus exposure and HLA in healthy donors. PCR involved 60 Vbeta and 13 Jbeta primers. The assay was immunoSEQ multiplex PCR, and TCRdb's table has in-frame clones only and misses some. The table includes about 120,000 clones, roughly 80% detected once. What was sequenced was PBMCs. The receptors come from a woman between 18 and 29 years old in good health and CMV-seronegative.

CDR3 sequence: CTSSHVFERELGEQFF. DNA of the CDR3: TGCACCAGCAGCCACGTCTTCGAGCGGGAGCTAGGGGAGCAGTTCTTC. The J gene is TRBJ2-1, the V gene TRBV1; the D call in the table, TRBD2, was not verified against the DNA. TRBV1 is annotated as a pseudogene. The CDR3 spans 16 residues.

A single count supports this clone. This chain links TRBV11-2 with TRBJ2-1; 7 bases are a match to TRBD2. Unmatched junction bases numbered 9, after V lost 5 bases and J lost 5 bases. Germline V gene data show CDR1 as SGHAT and CDR2 as FQNNGV. The CDR3 has 15 amino acids. CDR3 nucleotide sequence: TGTGCCAGCAGCCCCCGGGACTACCGCAACAATGAGCAGTTCTTC. Protein product: CASSPRDYRNNEQFF.

This clone was observed once. The rearrangement uses TRBV11-2 and TRBJ2-7, with TRBD2 matching over 9 bases. The V segment lost 2 bases and the J segment 3 bases; nucleotides outside the gene matches: 11. CDR3 length equals 17 residues. CDR1 is SGHAT and CDR2 is FQNNGV in the germline V gene. CDR3 bases: TGTGCCAGCAGCTTAAAATGGTCGCTAGCGGGGATCTACGAGCAGTACTTC. Its protein is CASSLKWSLAGIYEQYF.

This chain links TRBV6-5 with TRBJ2-2, with no clear D. Trimming shortened V by 4 bases and J by 4 bases, and 4 bases separated the two germline ends. Germline V gene data show CDR1 as MNHEY and CDR2 as SVGAGI. CDR3 length: 12 amino acids. As DNA, the CDR3 is TGTGCCAGCAGTTTCGGCACCGGGGAGCTGTTTTTT. It is translated as CASSFGTGELFF.

The V and J genes are TRBV7-3 and TRBJ2-1, with D maybe TRBD1 (8 bases). The CDR3 loop spans 13 amino acids. Germline V gene lookup returns CDR1 SGHTA and CDR2 FQGTGA. Deletions cut 5 bases from V and 9 bases from J, with 14 bases between. This CDR3 reads CASSPQGEGEQFF. DNA for the CDR3: TGTGCCAGCAGCCCACAGGGGGAGGGTGAGCAGTTCTTC.

Notes on this clone: A read error may account for a junction end that differs from germline. The V gene is TRBV7-7, the J gene TRBJ1-5; maybe TRBD1 (5 bases). CDR3 length: 17 amino acids. Germline CDR1 reads SSHAT; CDR2 reads FNYEAQ (reference sequence). The CDR3 coding sequence is TGTGCTAGCAGCCCATGGTGCAGGGCGATCAGCAATCAGCCCCAGCATTTT. It codes for CASSPWCRAISNQPQHF.

The rearrangement links TRBV18 to TRBJ2-5; D is perhaps TRBD1 (6 bases). The CDR3 contains 15 residues. From germline, CDR1 is KGHSH and CDR2 LQKENI. Trimming took 6 bases from V and 2 from J, leaving 16 bases between them. The CDR3 region has the DNA TGTGCCAGCTCGCCTATACAGGGAACACAAGAGACCCAGTACTTC. It translates to CASSPIQGTQETQYF.

The rearrangement links TRBV30 to TRBJ1-6; 8 positions match TRBD1. This CDR3 has 17 amino acids. Germline assignment: CDR1 GTSNPN and CDR2 SVGIG (reference sequence). The J segment lost 9 bases and the V segment lost 1 base, leaving 14 bases of the junction unmatched. The DNA for the CDR3 is TGTGCCTGGAGTGGGGGGACAGGCCCGCTCCGGCGTTCACCCCTCCACTTT. It translates to CAWSGGTGPLRRSPLHF.

The V and J genes are TRBV29-1 and TRBJ1-4; tentative D call: TRBD1 (5 bases). This CDR3 has 12 residues. The germline gives CDR1 SQVTM, CDR2 ANQGSEA. Trimming removed 4 bases at V and 5 bases at J, with 8 bases between. CDR3 nucleotide sequence: TGCAGCGTTGGGGCAGGGAATGAAAAACTGTTTTTT. Its translation: CSVGAGNEKLFF.

This clone was seen more than once but under ten times. The gene calls are TRBV7-2 and TRBJ1-2; D gene ambiguous. Germline V gene lookup returns CDR1 SGHTA and CDR2 FQGNSA. Deletions cut 2 bases from V and 2 bases from J, with 3 bases between. The CDR3 has 12 amino acids. CDR3 nucleotide sequence: TGTGCCAGCAGCTTACGGAACTATGGCTACACCTTC. Encoded protein: CASSLRNYGYTF.

The J gene is TRBJ2-7, the V gene TRBV4-2, with 8 bases identical to TRBD2. The CDR3 consists of 16 residues. J gave up 3 bases and V 0 bases, and 7 bases lay outside the gene matches. Germline V gene data show CDR1 as LGHNA and CDR2 as YNFKEQ. CDR3 sequence (DNA): TGTGCCAGCAGCCAAGAGGGGAGCGGGAGCTACTACGAGCAGTACTTC. Translated, it gives CASSQEGSGSYYEQYF.

This chain joins TRBV19 and TRBJ1-1; a weak D match, TRBD1 (6 bases). This CDR3 is 14 amino acids long. Trimming took off 7 bases at V and 0 bases at J, with 12 bases between the two ends. Germline V gene sequence: CDR1 LNHDA, CDR2 SQIVND (reference sequence). This CDR3 reads CASTTGTLNTEAFF. The CDR3 coding sequence is TGTGCCAGTACCACCGGGACACTGAACACTGAAGCTTTCTTT.

This chain joins TRBV5-1 and TRBJ1-4; 7 bases map to TRBD1. Germline assignment: CDR1 SGHRS and CDR2 YFSETQ. The CDR3 has 15 residues. Losses at the gene ends were 3 bases for V and 2 bases for J; bases not matched to a gene: 4. CDR3 bases: TGCGCCAGCAGCTACCGGGACAGCACTAATGAAAAACTGTTTTTT. The encoded protein is CASSYRDSTNEKLFF.

Points on this clone: At one end, the junction sequence differs from germline, possibly due to a read error. The chain links TRBV23-1 to TRBJ2-1, with 9 bases that match TRBD2. TRBV23-1 is flagged as an ORF with uncertain function. The CDR3 contains 18 residues. The CDR3 coding sequence is TGCGCCAGCACTCAAAGGGCCCAGCGGGGGGCCCTGGACAATGAGCAGTTCTTC. Translated, it gives CASTQRAQRGALDNEQFF.

The chain is built from TRBV5-4 and TRBJ2-1; 7 bases are a match to TRBD1. Germline V gene data show CDR1 as SGHNT and CDR2 as YYREEE (reference sequence). The CDR3 runs 14 residues. After removal of 2 bases from V and 1 base from J, the junction contained 0 bases not matched to a gene. The CDR3 reads CASSFRGSYNEQFF. The CDR3 region has the DNA TGTGCCAGCAGCTTCAGGGGGTCCTACAATGAGCAGTTCTTC.